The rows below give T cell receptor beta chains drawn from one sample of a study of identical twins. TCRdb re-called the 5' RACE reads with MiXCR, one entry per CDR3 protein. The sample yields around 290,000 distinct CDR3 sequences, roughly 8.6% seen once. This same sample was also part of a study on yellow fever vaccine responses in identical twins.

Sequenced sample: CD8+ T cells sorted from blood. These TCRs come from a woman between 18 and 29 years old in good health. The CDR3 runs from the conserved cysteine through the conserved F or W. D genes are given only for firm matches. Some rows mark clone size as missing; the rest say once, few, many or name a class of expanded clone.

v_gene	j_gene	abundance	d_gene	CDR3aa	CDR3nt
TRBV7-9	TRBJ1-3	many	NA	CASSLGGSGNTIYF	TGTGCCAGCAGCTTAGGTGGATCAGGAAACACCATATATTTT
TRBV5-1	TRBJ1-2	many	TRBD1	CASSWMPGQGTYGYTF	TGCGCCAGCAGCTGGATGCCCGGACAGGGGACCTATGGCTACACCTTC
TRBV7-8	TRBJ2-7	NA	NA	CASSLDRAPSSYEQYF	TGTGCCAGCAGCTTAGACAGAGCCCCGAGCTCCTACGAGCAGTACTTC
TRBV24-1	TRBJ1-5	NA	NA	CATSDFNQPQHF	TGTGCCACCAGTGATTTTAATCAGCCCCAGCATTTT
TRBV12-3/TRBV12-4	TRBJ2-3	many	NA	CASSLRQADTQYF	TGTGCCAGCAGTTTACGCCAGGCGGATACGCAGTATTTT
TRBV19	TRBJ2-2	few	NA	CASILAGELFF	NA
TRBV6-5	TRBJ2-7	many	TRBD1	CASSYSMGQGNYEQYF	TGTGCCAGCAGTTACTCTATGGGACAGGGGAATTACGAGCAGTACTTC
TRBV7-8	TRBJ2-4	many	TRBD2	CASSLGLAGGPSIQYF	TGTGCCAGCAGCCTCGGACTAGCGGGGGGGCCGAGCATTCAGTACTTC
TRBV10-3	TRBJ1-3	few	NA	CAISEFLSGFSGNTIYF	TGTGCCATCAGTGAGTTCCTTAGTGGGTTCTCTGGAAACACCATATATTTT
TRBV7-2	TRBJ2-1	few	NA	CASSPWDPPDNEQFF	TGTGCCAGCAGCCCCTGGGACCCTCCGGACAATGAGCAGTTCTTC
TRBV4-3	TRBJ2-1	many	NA	CASSQDGASYNEQFF	TGCGCCAGCAGCCAAGACGGTGCCTCCTACAATGAGCAGTTCTTC
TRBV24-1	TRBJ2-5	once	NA	CATSDLSDLEETQHF	TGTGCCACCAGTGATTTGTCTGACCTGGAAGAGACCCAGCACTTC
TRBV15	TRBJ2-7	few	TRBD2	CATSTRDRRGEGSEQYF	TGTGCCACCAGCACCAGAGATAGGCGGGGGGAAGGGTCCGAGCAGTACTTC
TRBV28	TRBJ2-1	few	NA	CASSLWRGSSYNEQFF	TGTGCCAGCTCTCTCTGGCGGGGCAGCTCCTACAATGAGCAGTTCTTC
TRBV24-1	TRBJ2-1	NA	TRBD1	CATSGPGQVSPNEQFF	TGTGCCACCAGTGGGCCGGGACAGGTGTCCCCAAATGAGCAGTTCTTC
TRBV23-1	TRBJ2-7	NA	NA	CASSGGGGEYEQYF	TGCGCCAGCAGTGGGGGAGGAGGGGAGTACGAGCAGTACTTC
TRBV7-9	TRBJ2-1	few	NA	CASSVGVGEQFF	TGTGCCAGCAGCGTGGGGGTTGGGGAGCAGTTCTTC
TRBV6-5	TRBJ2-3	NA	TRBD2	CASSYVLAGADTQYF	TGTGCCAGCAGTTACGTGCTAGCGGGAGCAGATACGCAGTATTTT
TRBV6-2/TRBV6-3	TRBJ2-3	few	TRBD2	CASSYTHDGLGTDTQYF	TGTGCCAGCAGTTACACCCATGATGGACTAGGCACAGATACGCAGTATTTT
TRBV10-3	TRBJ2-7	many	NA	CAISVGLLVEQYF	TGTGCCATCAGTGTAGGGTTGTTAGTCGAGCAGTACTTC
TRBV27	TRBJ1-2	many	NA	CASSDGQLYGYTF	TGTGCCAGCAGTGACGGACAGCTCTATGGCTACACCTTC
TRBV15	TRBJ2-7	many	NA	CATSRDRGKYEQYF	TGTGCCACCAGCAGAGACAGGGGAAAGTACGAGCAGTACTTC
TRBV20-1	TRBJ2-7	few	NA	CSARPRLLYEQYF	TGCAGTGCTAGGCCCAGGCTCCTCTACGAGCAGTACTTC
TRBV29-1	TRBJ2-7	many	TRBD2	CSVEDQASGEPYEQYF	TGCAGCGTTGAAGATCAGGCTAGCGGAGAACCCTACGAGCAGTACTTC
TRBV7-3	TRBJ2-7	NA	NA	CASSLRPDSSGEQYF	TGTGCCAGCAGCTTAAGGCCCGATAGCTCGGGCGAGCAGTACTTC
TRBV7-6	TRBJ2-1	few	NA	CASQSGTYNEQFF	TGTGCCAGTCAAAGCGGAACCTACAATGAGCAGTTCTTC
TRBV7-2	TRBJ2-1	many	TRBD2	CASSFSLAGGQLGNEQFF	TGTGCCAGCAGCTTTAGCCTAGCGGGAGGGCAGTTAGGCAATGAGCAGTTCTTC
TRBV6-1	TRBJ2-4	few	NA	CASSASGSYIIQYF	TGTGCCAGCAGTGCATCCGGGAGCTACATAATTCAGTACTTC
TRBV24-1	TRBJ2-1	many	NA	CATAGQLPAPEQFF	TGTGCCACCGCTGGGCAATTGCCCGCTCCAGAGCAGTTCTTC
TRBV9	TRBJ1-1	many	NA	CASSVVEKQTEAFF	TGTGCCAGCAGCGTAGTAGAGAAACAAACCGAAGCTTTCTTT
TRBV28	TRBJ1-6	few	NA	CAAKESSYNSPLHF	TGTGCCGCCAAGGAGAGCTCCTATAATTCACCCCTCCACTTT
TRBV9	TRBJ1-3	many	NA	CASSVEGGNSGNTIYF	TGTGCCAGCAGCGTAGAAGGGGGAAACTCTGGAAACACCATATATTTT
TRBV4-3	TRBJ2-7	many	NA	CASSQGRDPSYEQYF	TGCGCCAGCAGCCAAGGGAGGGACCCCTCCTACGAGCAGTACTTC
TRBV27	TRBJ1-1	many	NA	CASSRRGETEAFF	TGTGCCAGCAGTAGAAGGGGGGAGACTGAAGCTTTCTTT
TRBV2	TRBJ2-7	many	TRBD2	CASREGSGRTYEQYF	TGTGCCAGCAGGGAGGGTAGCGGGAGAACCTACGAGCAGTACTTC
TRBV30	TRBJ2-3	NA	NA	CAWSTGDTQYF	TGTGCCTGGTCGACAGGAGATACGCAGTATTTT
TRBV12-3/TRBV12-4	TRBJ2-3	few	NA	CASSLVASASTDTQYF	TGTGCCAGCAGTTTAGTGGCTAGCGCTAGCACAGATACGCAGTATTTT
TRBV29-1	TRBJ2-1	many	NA	CSVEDRQGGYNEQFF	TGCAGCGTTGAAGATAGGCAGGGGGGCTACAATGAGCAGTTCTTC
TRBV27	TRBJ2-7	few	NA	CASTGRAAHTRQYF	TGTGCCAGCACCGGGAGAGCAGCCCACACTCGGCAGTACTTC
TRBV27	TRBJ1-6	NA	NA	CASSFLRGGPAYNSPLHF	TGTGCCAGCAGTTTCTTAAGGGGTGGGCCCGCGTATAATTCACCCCTCCACTTT
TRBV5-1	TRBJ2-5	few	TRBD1	CASSHNRDRLQETQYF	TGCGCCAGCAGCCACAACCGGGACAGACTTCAAGAGACCCAGTACTTC
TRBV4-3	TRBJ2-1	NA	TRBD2	CASSQERFAGGGNEQFF	TGCGCCAGCAGCCAAGAGCGTTTTGCGGGAGGGGGCAATGAGCAGTTCTTC
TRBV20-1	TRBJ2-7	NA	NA	CSASPLGEQYF	TGCAGTGCTAGCCCACTGGGCGAGCAGTACTTC